The 27 T cell receptor beta chains listed next were all sequenced from one sample in a study of T cell responses to AZD1222 COVID-19 vaccine. TCRdb keeps only in-frame clones here, not all; method: immunoSEQ multiplex PCR. The table records fewer than 200,000 clones, roughly nine tenths of them present only once. The source was peripheral blood, collected on day 0 of AZD1222 vaccination. The receptor source for this set is an adult in good health.

The chain combines TRBV5-4 with TRBJ2-7, with D possibly matching TRBD1 (5 bases). V was trimmed by 5 bases and J by 3 bases, leaving 18 bases between them. This CDR3 is 15 amino acids long. Germline V gene sequence: CDR1 SGHNT, CDR2 YYREEE (reference sequence). As DNA, the CDR3 is TGTGCCAGCAGACTCCAGGGAAACCCTGTCTACGAGCAGTACTTC. Its translation is CASRLQGNPVYEQYF.

The V gene is TRBV12-3 or TRBV12-4, the J gene TRBJ1-1; D is possibly TRBD1 (5 bases). The CDR3 is 13 residues long. Between the trimmed V and J ends, which lost 3 bases and 4 bases, there was a span of 9 bases. CDR3 sequence (DNA): TGTGCCAGCAGTTTTTTGGGGGGCACTGAAGCTTTCTTT. The encoded protein is CASSFLGGTEAFF.

The chain combines TRBV19 with TRBJ2-1; 8 bases map to TRBD2. Per the germline V gene, CDR1 is LNHDA and CDR2 is SQIVND (reference sequence). The CDR3 spans 14 residues. Trimming cost V 6 bases and J 9 bases; bases outside gene matches: 10. In nucleotides, the CDR3 is TGTGCCAGTAGCAGCGGGACTAGAGAGGCTGAGCAGTTCTTC. Translating it yields CASSSGTREAEQFF.

This clone was counted only a few times. V gene TRBV7-3 combines with J gene TRBJ2-1; 8 bases are a match to TRBD1. This CDR3 comprises 16 residues. Germline lookup yields CDR1 SGHTA and CDR2 FQGTGA. The J segment lost 10 bases and the V segment lost 4 bases, leaving 15 bases of the junction unmatched. CDR3 in amino acids: CASSSNPPGTGGEQFF. Here the CDR3 DNA reads TGTGCCAGCAGCTCTAATCCCCCGGGGACAGGAGGCGAGCAGTTCTTC.

The chain uses TRBV29-1 and TRBJ2-7; D may match TRBD1 or TRBD2 (6 bases each). The CDR3 has 14 residues. The germline gives CDR1 SQVTM, CDR2 ANQGSEA. Trimming left V 6 bases short and J 0 bases short, with 15 bases between. CDR3 residues: CSVSTGASSYEQYF. DNA of the CDR3: TGCAGCGTCTCAACGGGGGCCTCCTCCTACGAGCAGTACTTC.

The chain links TRBV5-4 to TRBJ2-1, with 9 bases matching TRBD1. Germline V lookup: CDR1 SGHNT, CDR2 YYREEE (reference sequence). The CDR3 has 17 amino acids. With 4 bases clipped from V and 5 bases from J, the junction kept 13 bases outside the gene matches. The CDR3 here is CASSLPGQGSGNNEQFF. As DNA, the CDR3 is TGTGCCAGCAGCCTCCCGGGACAGGGCTCAGGGAACAATGAGCAGTTCTTC.

V usage is TRBV19 and J usage is TRBJ2-3, with a weak D call TRBD2 (6 bases). There are 17 residues in the CDR3. The V gene's germline CDR1 is LNHDA and CDR2 SQIVND (reference sequence). Trimming took off 4 bases at V and 0 bases at J, with 17 bases between the two ends. The DNA for the CDR3 is TGTGCCAGTAGTAGGGGAGGAGCTGCGTCTAGCACAGATACGCAGTATTTT. The encoded protein is CASSRGGAASSTDTQYF.

This clone was counted once. V is TRBV10-1 and J is TRBJ1-1; D gene ambiguous. This CDR3 is built from 13 residues. The ends were cut back, 6 bases at V and 1 base at J, with 9 bases in the middle. Germline CDR1 WNHNN, CDR2 SYGVQD (reference sequence). The CDR3 loop is CASSYRANTEAFF. In DNA, the CDR3 is TGCGCCAGCAGCTACCGGGCGAACACTGAAGCTTTCTTT.

The genes are TRBV6-5 and TRBJ1-6; a weak D match, TRBD1 (5 bases). Germline V gives CDR1 MNHEY, CDR2 SVGAGI. The CDR3 runs to 15 residues. The V end was cut by 0 bases, the J end by 9 bases, with 12 bases between. This chain's CDR3 is CASSYSGGEGSPLHF. CDR3 coding DNA: TGTGCCAGCAGTTACTCGGGGGGGGAAGGTTCACCCCTCCACTTT.

This sequence joins TRBV28 and TRBJ1-2, with D unclear. The CDR3 runs to 13 residues. The V end was cut by 6 bases, the J end by 2 bases, with 10 bases between. The V gene's germline CDR1 is MDHEN and CDR2 SYDVKM. The CDR3 loop is CASRWTVNYGYTF. The CDR3 DNA reads as TGTGCCAGCAGATGGACGGTGAACTATGGCTACACCTTC.

This sequence joins TRBV6-5 and TRBJ1-2; 7 bases are shared with TRBD1. This CDR3 contains 15 residues. V was pared by 2 bases and J by 0 bases, with 3 bases of the junction left unmatched. Per germline, CDR1 MNHEY and CDR2 SVGAGI. CDR3 coding DNA: TGTGCCAGCAGTTACACGGGGACAGCTAACTATGGCTACACCTTC. Its translation: CASSYTGTANYGYTF.

The chain is built from TRBV6-5 and TRBJ1-3, with D unclear. The CDR3 is 14 amino acids. Between the trimmed V and J ends, which lost 6 bases and 0 bases, there was a span of 9 bases. The germline V gene has CDR1 MNHEY and CDR2 SVGAGI. The CDR3 DNA follows: TGTGCCAGCAGCCAGAGTCGCTCTGGAAACACCATATATTTT. Residues: CASSQSRSGNTIYF.

The rearrangement joins TRBV5-1 to TRBJ1-4; 7 bases map to TRBD1. This CDR3 has 18 residues. Trimming took 0 bases from V and 2 from J; bases not matched to a gene: 10. Germline lookup yields CDR1 SGHRS and CDR2 YFSETQ. The CDR3 sequence is CASSLGGQALQTNEKLFF. CDR3 in DNA: TGCGCCAGCAGCTTGGGAGGACAGGCCCTGCAGACTAATGAAAAACTGTTTTTT.

The chain has TRBV5-1 and TRBJ2-1; 11 bases agree with TRBD2. Germline V CDR1 and CDR2: SGHRS, YFSETQ. J gave up 7 bases and V 0 bases, and 3 bases lay outside the gene matches. The CDR3 is 15 amino acids. The CDR3 reads CASSLVGTSGNEQFF. In DNA, the CDR3 is TGCGCCAGCAGCTTGGTCGGGACTAGCGGAAATGAGCAGTTCTTC. Full variable domain (rest looked up from reference TRBV5-1 and TRBJ2-1): KAGVTQTPRYLIKTRGQQVTLSCSPISGHRSVSWYQQTPGQGLQFLFEYFSETQRNKGNFPGRFSGRQFSNSRSEMNVSTLELGDSALYLCASSLVGTSGNEQFFGPGTRLTVL.

The rearrangement links TRBV10-1 to TRBJ2-7, with D perhaps matching TRBD2 (5 bases). The CDR3 length is 13 residues. Per the germline V gene, CDR1 is WNHNN and CDR2 is SYGVQD (reference sequence). Trimming pared 3 bases from V and 6 bases from J, leaving 12 bases between. The DNA of the CDR3 is TGCGCCAGCAGTGATGGAGGTCTCCGCGAGCAGTACTTC. This sequence encodes CASSDGGLREQYF.

This sequence joins TRBV9 and TRBJ1-3; a weak D match, TRBD1 (5 bases). The CDR3 sequence is 16 residues long. V gave up 2 bases and J gave up 3 bases, with 15 bases separating them. The germline V gene has CDR1 SGDLS and CDR2 YYNGEE. This CDR3 is CASSVQEGRSGNTIYF. The CDR3 DNA reads TGTGCCAGCAGCGTTCAAGAGGGGCGCAGTGGAAACACCATATATTTT.

Note on this clone: Other DNA sequences in the same sample also yield this CDR3. The chain recombines TRBV6-5 with TRBJ1-2; D is perhaps TRBD1 (6 bases). Germline V gene data show CDR1 as MNHEY and CDR2 as SVGAGI. The CDR3 covers 12 residues. Trimming left V 5 bases short and J 2 bases short, with 6 bases between. CDR3 DNA: TGTGCCAGCAGTCAGGGGAACTATGGCTACACCTTC. Amino acid sequence: CASSQGNYGYTF.

This chain uses TRBV18 with TRBJ2-5; D not resolved. Germline V gene lookup returns CDR1 KGHSH and CDR2 LQKENI. Trimming left V 3 bases short and J 1 base short, with 12 bases between. This CDR3 region has 15 residues. CDR3 DNA sequence: TGTGCCAGCTCACCGGGTCGGAGCAGCCAAGAGACCCAGTACTTC. Amino acid sequence: CASSPGRSSQETQYF. The full variable domain, with the rest looked up from reference TRBV18 and TRBJ2-5, is NAGVMQNPRHLVRRRGQEARLRCSPMKGHSHVYWYRQLPEEGLKFMVYLQKENIIDESGMPKERFSAEFPKEGPSILRIQQVVRGDSAAYFCASSPGRSSQETQYFGPGTRLLVL.

With respect to this clone: One end of the junction fails to match germline, which may point to a read error. The V gene is TRBV7-7, the J gene TRBJ2-3; weak D call: TRBD2 (6 bases). Germline CDR1 and CDR2: SSHAT and FNYEAQ (reference sequence). The CDR3 has 15 amino acids. As DNA, the CDR3 is TGTGCTAGCAGCTTAGGGACCCGGGGAGGAGATACGCAGTATTTT. Translation gives CASSLGTRGGDTQYF.

In the case of this clone: This CDR3 is also generated by other DNA sequences in the sample. CDR3 sequence (DNA): TGTGCCAGCAGAGCGGGACAGTCGAACACTGAAGCTTTCTTT. Its protein is CASRAGQSNTEAFF. The J gene is TRBJ1-1, the V gene TRBV6-5; 7 positions agree with TRBD1. The trim removed 6 bases at V and 1 base at J, leaving 5 bases unmatched. The germline V gene has CDR1 MNHEY and CDR2 SVGAGI. CDR3 size: 14 residues.

Comment on this clone: Other DNA sequences in the same sample also yield this CDR3. The J gene is TRBJ1-4, the V gene TRBV6-5; 8 bases are a match to TRBD1. Germline assignment: CDR1 MNHEY and CDR2 SVGAGI. CDR3 length: 15 amino acids. J lost 6 bases, V lost 0 bases, and 3 bases had no gene match. This CDR3 is CASSYSGTGDEKLFF. CDR3 coding DNA: TGTGCCAGCAGTTACTCAGGGACAGGCGATGAAAAACTGTTTTTT.

The chain is built from TRBV7-2 and TRBJ1-5; D is perhaps TRBD1 (6 bases). Trimming left V 5 bases short and J 4 bases short, with 15 bases between. Germline assignment: CDR1 SGHTA and CDR2 FQGNSA. CDR3 length equals 15 residues. For the CDR3, the DNA is TGTGCCAGCAGCCCACGGGGGGGCGCGAATCAGCCCCAGCATTTT. Protein: CASSPRGGANQPQHF.

The chain has TRBV2 and TRBJ1-1; 9 positions match TRBD1. The V segment lost 7 bases and the J segment 5 bases; nucleotides outside the gene matches: 11. Germline V gene sequence: CDR1 SNHLY, CDR2 FYNNEI. This CDR3 has 15 residues. The CDR3 DNA follows: TGTGCCAGCACCGACCCACAGGGGGCTAAGACTGAAGCTTTCTTT. This translates into CASTDPQGAKTEAFF.

The V call is TRBV15, the J call TRBJ2-3; the D gene could be TRBD1 or TRBD2 (5 bases each). This CDR3 has 16 residues. The V end lost 1 base, the J end lost 2 bases, and 13 bases lay between the germline ends. Germline-derived CDR1 and CDR2 are LNHNV and YYDKDF (reference sequence). For the CDR3, the DNA is TGTGCCACCAGCAGAGGGGGGTGGACCACCACAGATACGCAGTATTTT. Amino acid sequence: CATSRGGWTTTDTQYF.

The chain is built from TRBV5-1 and TRBJ1-1, with D tentatively TRBD1 (6 bases). The CDR3 is 12 amino acids. Germline loops: CDR1 SGHRS, CDR2 YFSETQ. The V and J ends lost 3 bases and 6 bases respectively, with 9 bases between them. The CDR3 region has the DNA TGCGCCAGCAGCTCGGACAGAGCTGAAGCTTTCTTT. Its protein product is CASSSDRAEAFF.

The chain recombines TRBV25-1 with TRBJ2-2, with D tentatively TRBD2 (7 bases). This CDR3 is built from 15 residues. The germline CDR1 and CDR2 sequences are MGHDK and SYGVNS. Trimming removed 6 bases from V and 2 bases from J, with 13 bases in between. In DNA, the CDR3 is TGTGCCAGCAGAGGGGGAGGGTATAACACCGGGGAGCTGTTTTTT. Encoded protein: CASRGGGYNTGELFF.

V is TRBV6-4 and J is TRBJ1-6; D uncertain. The V end lost 3 bases, the J end lost 7 bases, and 16 bases lay between the germline ends. Germline V gene data show CDR1 as MRHNA and CDR2 as SNTAGT. CDR3 length equals 16 residues. CDR3 sequence reads: CASSEGGSGVNSPLHF. The CDR3 DNA reads TGTGCCAGCAGTGAAGGAGGTTCCGGGGTAAATTCACCCCTCCACTTT.